The clone carrying this TCR beta chain was detected once. What it recognizes is unknown. This sample is drawn from a study of STAT5B mutations in CD4+ large granular lymphocyte leukemia. Study results and limitations: Without putative leukemic clones, patient CD4-sorted repertoires remained more clonal than healthy CD4+ repertoires. About 24% of private leukemic clonotypes occurred rarely in other patients' non-leukemic repertoires.

Profiled with immunoSEQ multiplex PCR; TCRdb holds only in-frame clones, not every one. The table has 35,000 or so clones, around 88% seen once. Sequencing was performed on CD4+ T cells from blood buffy coats. The source is a human donor in good health.

Written as DNA, the CDR3 is TGTGCCAGCAGCTTGGGGGGCCTATATCAAGAGACCCAGTACTTC. This translates into CASSLGGLYQETQYF. The chain employs TRBV5-4 and TRBJ2-5; D is possibly TRBD1 (5 bases). Germline CDR1 reads SGHNT; CDR2 reads YYREEE (reference sequence). The ends were cut back, 0 bases at V and 2 bases at J, with 11 bases in the middle. CDR3 length equals 15 residues.